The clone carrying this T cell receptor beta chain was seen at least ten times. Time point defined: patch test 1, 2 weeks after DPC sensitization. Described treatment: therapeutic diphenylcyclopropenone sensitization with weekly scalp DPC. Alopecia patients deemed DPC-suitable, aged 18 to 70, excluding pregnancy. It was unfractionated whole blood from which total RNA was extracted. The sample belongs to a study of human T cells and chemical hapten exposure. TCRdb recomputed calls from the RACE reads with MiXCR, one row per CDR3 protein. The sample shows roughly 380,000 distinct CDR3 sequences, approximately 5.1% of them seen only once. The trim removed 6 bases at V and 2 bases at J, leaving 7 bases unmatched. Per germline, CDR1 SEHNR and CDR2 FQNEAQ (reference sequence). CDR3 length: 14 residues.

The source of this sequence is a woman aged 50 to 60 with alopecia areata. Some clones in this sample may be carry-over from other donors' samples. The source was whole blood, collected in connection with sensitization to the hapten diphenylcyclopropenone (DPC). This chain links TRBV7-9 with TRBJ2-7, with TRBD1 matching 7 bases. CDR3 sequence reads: CASSPPGQPYEQYF. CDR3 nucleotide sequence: TGTGCCAGCAGTCCCCCGGGACAGCCCTACGAGCAGTACTTC.